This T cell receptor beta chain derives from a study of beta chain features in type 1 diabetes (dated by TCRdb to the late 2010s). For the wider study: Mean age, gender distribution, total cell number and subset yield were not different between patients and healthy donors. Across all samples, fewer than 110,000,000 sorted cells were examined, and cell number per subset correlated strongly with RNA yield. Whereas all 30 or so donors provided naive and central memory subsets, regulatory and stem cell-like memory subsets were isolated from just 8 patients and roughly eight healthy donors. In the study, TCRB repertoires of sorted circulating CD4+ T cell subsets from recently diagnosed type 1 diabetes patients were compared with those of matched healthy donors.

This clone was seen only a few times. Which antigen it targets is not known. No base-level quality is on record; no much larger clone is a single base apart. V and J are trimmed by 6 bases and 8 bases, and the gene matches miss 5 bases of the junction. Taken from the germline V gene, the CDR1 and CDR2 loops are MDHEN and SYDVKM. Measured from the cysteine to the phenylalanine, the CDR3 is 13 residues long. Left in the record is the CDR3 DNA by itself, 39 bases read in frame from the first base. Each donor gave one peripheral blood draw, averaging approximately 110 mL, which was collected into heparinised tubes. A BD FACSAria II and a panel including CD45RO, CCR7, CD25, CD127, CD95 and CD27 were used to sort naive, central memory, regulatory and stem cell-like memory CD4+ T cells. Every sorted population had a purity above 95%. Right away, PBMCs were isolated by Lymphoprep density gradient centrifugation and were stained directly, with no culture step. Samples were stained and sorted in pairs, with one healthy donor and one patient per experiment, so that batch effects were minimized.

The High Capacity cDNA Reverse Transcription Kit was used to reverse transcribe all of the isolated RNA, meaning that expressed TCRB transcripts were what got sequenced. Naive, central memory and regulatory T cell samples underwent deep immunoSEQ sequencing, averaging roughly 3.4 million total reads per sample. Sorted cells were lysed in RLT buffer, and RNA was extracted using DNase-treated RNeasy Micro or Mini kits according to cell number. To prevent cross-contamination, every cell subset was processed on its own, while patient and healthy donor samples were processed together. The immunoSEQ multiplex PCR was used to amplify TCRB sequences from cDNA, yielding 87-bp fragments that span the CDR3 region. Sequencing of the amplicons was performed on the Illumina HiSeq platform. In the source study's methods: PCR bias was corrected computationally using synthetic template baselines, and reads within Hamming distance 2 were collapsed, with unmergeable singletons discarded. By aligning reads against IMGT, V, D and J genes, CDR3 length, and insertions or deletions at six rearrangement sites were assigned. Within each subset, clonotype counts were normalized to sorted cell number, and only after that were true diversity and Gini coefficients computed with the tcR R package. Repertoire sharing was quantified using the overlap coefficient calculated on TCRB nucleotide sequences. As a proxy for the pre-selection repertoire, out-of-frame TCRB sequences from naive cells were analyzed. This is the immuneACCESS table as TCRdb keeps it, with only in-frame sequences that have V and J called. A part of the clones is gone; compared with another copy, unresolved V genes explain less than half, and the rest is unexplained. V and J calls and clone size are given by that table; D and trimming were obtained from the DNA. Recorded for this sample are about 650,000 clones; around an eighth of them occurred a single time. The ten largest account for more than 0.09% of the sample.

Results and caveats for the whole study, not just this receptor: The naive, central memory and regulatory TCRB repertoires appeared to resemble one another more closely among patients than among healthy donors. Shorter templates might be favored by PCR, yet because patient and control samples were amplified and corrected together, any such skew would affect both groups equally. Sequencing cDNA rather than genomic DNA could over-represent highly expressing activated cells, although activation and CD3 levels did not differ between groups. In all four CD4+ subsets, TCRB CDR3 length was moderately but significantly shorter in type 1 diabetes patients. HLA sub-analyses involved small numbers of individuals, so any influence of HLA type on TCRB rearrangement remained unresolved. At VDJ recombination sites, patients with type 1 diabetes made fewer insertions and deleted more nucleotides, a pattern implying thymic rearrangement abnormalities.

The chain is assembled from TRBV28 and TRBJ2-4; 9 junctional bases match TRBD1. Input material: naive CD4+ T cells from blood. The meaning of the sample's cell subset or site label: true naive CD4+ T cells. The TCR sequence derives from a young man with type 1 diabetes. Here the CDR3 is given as CASSTQGAHIQYF. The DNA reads TGTGCCAGCAGCACACAGGGGGCTCACATTCAGTACTTC.